This T cell receptor (beta chain) was observed in a study of metastatic and nonmetastatic thyroid tumors. About the research overall: Thyroid patients, malignant and benign, had repertoires compared across blood and tumor or nodule tissue.

The V gene's germline CDR1 is ENHRY and CDR2 SYGVKD. The CDR3 extends over 13 amino acids. The V gene lost 10 bases and the J gene lost 2 bases, with 14 bases spanning the gap. Until they underwent thyroid surgery, no patient had received any treatment. Study-level results: Reported TCR beta diversity, measured in blood and tumor, was significantly higher for malignant thyroid tumors than for benign nodules.

Under the authors' procedure: CDR3 was compared across clinicopathological groups, and the resulting differences were used to build a distant-metastasis classifier for papillary thyroid cancer. TCRdb reanalyzed the PCR reads via MiXCR. For this entry, the V and J calls and clone size follow TCRdb and not the study's own pipeline. The table includes 65,000 to 70,000 clones, approximately 15% detected once. The sample holds many counts of this clone. The antigen remains undetermined. The sample consisted of blood. The chain recombines TRBV10-3 with TRBJ1-2, with D maybe TRBD1 (5 bases). The sequence was collected from a male donor with papillary thyroid cancer or a benign thyroid nodule (not recorded which). Some clones in this sample may be carry-over from other donors' samples. The DNA for the CDR3 is TGTGCCACCTCAGGGAACAAAAACTATGGCTACACCTTC. As protein: CATSGNKNYGYTF.